This T cell receptor beta chain originates from a study of blood T cell repertoires in COVID-19. Overall study: Both acute and convalescent COVID-19 samples were obtained from the United States, Italy and Spain. PBMCs, B-cell-depleted T cells, or T cells provided the cDNA or gDNA that made up the material.

The CDR3 is 13 residues long. Germline loops: CDR1 SNHLY, CDR2 FYNNEI. Trimming stripped 4 bases from V and 6 bases from J, with 13 bases between. TCRdb's table, derived via immunoSEQ multiplex PCR, lists solely in-frame clones and lacks some. The table records about 300,000 clones, 86% of them present only once. The origin of this receptor is a woman in her 50s with acute or convalescent COVID-19. The sequencing sample was made of peripheral blood. The V gene is TRBV2, the J gene TRBJ2-7; a possible D gene is TRBD1 (5 bases). As DNA, the CDR3 is TGTGCCAGCAGTGGGTCCACAGGCGCCGAGCAGTACTTC. The encoded protein is CASSGSTGAEQYF. Full variable domain (remainder filled in from reference TRBV2 and TRBJ2-7): EPEVTQTPSHQVTQMGQEVILRCVPISNHLYFYWYRQILGQKVEFLVSFYNNEISEKSEIFDDQFSVERPDGSNFTLKIRSTKLEDSAMYFCASSGSTGAEQYFGPGTRLTVT.